This T cell receptor beta chain was documented in a study of blood T cell repertoires in COVID-19. Across the study: Some COVID-19 samples were acute and others convalescent; all came from the United States, Italy and Spain.

Original analysis: By means of reference gene primer amplification, nucleated cell counts were estimated. Some clones are missing from TCRdb's copy, which holds only in-frame ones; the method was immunoSEQ multiplex PCR. The V and J calls and clone size come from that table; D and trimming were worked out from the DNA. The repertoire holds approximately 290,000 clones, with approximately 92% as singletons. V dropped 7 bases and J dropped 2 bases, with 8 bases sitting between them. The CDR3 has 12 amino acids. CDR1 MNHEY and CDR2 SVGAGI come from the germline V gene. This sequence was found in a woman aged 30 to 39 who had recovered from COVID-19. This chain uses TRBV6-5 with TRBJ1-2, with D uncertain. Sequenced sample: PBMCs or T cells enriched from blood (not recorded which). The DNA for the CDR3 is TGTGCCAGCATTTCCGTCAACTATGGCTACACCTTC. Translation: CASISVNYGYTF.